The 9 T cell receptor beta chains below come from one sample, sequenced in a study of T-cell memory formation after mild COVID-19. From the 5' RACE reads, TCRdb called clonotypes with MiXCR, one entry per CDR3 protein. This sample carries about 190,000 distinct CDR3 sequences, approximately 16% of them seen once, and the ten largest clones take 2.4%. Sequencing was done on a sample of PBMCs or a T cell subset sorted from them (not recorded which). Every receptor here comes from an adult woman who had mild COVID-19 (a few samples of this study predate the infection). Cell type and time point are not known.

This chain joins TRBV3-1 and TRBJ1-5; possible D gene TRBD1, 5 bases. Trimming left V 0 bases short and J 0 bases short, with 6 bases between. Germline V gene lookup returns CDR1 LGHDT and CDR2 YNNKEL (reference sequence). The CDR3 has 15 amino acids. This chain's CDR3 is CASSQEGDSNQPQHF. The DNA for the CDR3 is TGTGCCAGCAGCCAAGAAGGGGATAGCAATCAGCCCCAGCATTTT.

This clonotype was seen just once. This chain connects TRBV5-1 to TRBJ2-3; TRBD2 might be the D (6 bases). Trimming cost V 0 bases and J 2 bases, with 13 bases left between them. Germline V CDR1 and CDR2: SGHRS, YFSETQ. The CDR3 is 16 residues long. The CDR3 DNA is TGCGCCAGCAGCTTGGATGGGGCGGGAATCACAGATACGCAGTATTTT. This gives the protein CASSLDGAGITDTQYF. Combining the CDR3 with reference TRBV5-1 and TRBJ2-3 gives the whole variable domain KAGVTQTPRYLIKTRGQQVTLSCSPISGHRSVSWYQQTPGQGLQFLFEYFSETQRNKGNFPGRFSGRQFSNSRSEMNVSTLELGDSALYLCASSLDGAGITDTQYFGPGTRLTVL.

This clonotype has more than one count but fewer than ten. The chain carries TRBV5-1 and TRBJ2-1; D gene uncertain. Germline values: CDR1 SGHRS, CDR2 YFSETQ. The V and J ends lost 0 bases and 7 bases respectively, with 11 bases between them. CDR3 length equals 14 residues. Here the CDR3 reads CASSLEARLNEQFF. In DNA form, the CDR3 reads TGCGCCAGCAGCTTGGAGGCTAGATTAAATGAGCAGTTCTTC. Looking up the rest from reference TRBV5-1 and TRBJ2-1 gives the full variable domain: KAGVTQTPRYLIKTRGQQVTLSCSPISGHRSVSWYQQTPGQGLQFLFEYFSETQRNKGNFPGRFSGRQFSNSRSEMNVSTLELGDSALYLCASSLEARLNEQFFGPGTRLTVL.

The chain recombines TRBV5-1 with TRBJ2-3; weak D call: TRBD1 (6 bases). Trimming took 4 bases from V and 2 from J, leaving 17 bases between them. The CDR3 length is 16 residues. Per the germline V gene, CDR1 is SGHRS and CDR2 is YFSETQ. The CDR3 loop reads CASSQQGTGVTDTQYF. The CDR3 DNA is TGCGCCAGCAGCCAGCAGGGGACGGGTGTCACAGATACGCAGTATTTT.

This clonotype was observed a handful of times. The chain links TRBV7-2 to TRBJ2-3; 11 nucleotides match TRBD2. This CDR3 is 16 amino acids long. Germline CDR1 reads SGHTA; CDR2 reads FQGNSA. V shed 5 bases, J shed 6 bases, and the junction held 10 bases outside the gene matches. The CDR3 region is CASSRRLAGTLDTQYF. The CDR3 nucleotides read TGTGCCAGCAGCAGAAGACTAGCGGGAACATTGGATACGCAGTATTTT.

The chain joins TRBV12-3 or TRBV12-4 to TRBJ1-5, with D maybe TRBD1 (6 bases). The V and J ends lost 5 bases and 2 bases respectively, with 10 bases between them. CDR3 size: 14 residues. In nucleotides, the CDR3 is TGTGCCAGCAGTCAGGACAGACGCAATCAGCCCCAGCATTTT. Translating gives CASSQDRRNQPQHF.

This clonotype was picked up a small number of times. The chain has TRBV5-1 and TRBJ2-6, with 9 bases that match TRBD1. The CDR3 sequence is 16 residues long. V lost 4 bases to trimming and J lost 4 bases; unmatched junction nucleotides: 6. Germline V gene data show CDR1 as SGHRS and CDR2 as YFSETQ. Here the CDR3 reads CASSPGTGSGANVLTF. As DNA, the CDR3 is TGCGCCAGCAGCCCGGGGACAGGGTCCGGGGCCAACGTCCTGACTTTC.

This clonotype appeared a few times. J is TRBJ2-1 and V is TRBV6-2 or TRBV6-3, with D unresolved. The CDR3 consists of 13 residues. The V gene's germline CDR1 is MNHEY and CDR2 SVGEGT. Trimming cost V 11 bases and J 9 bases, with 20 bases left between them. The CDR3 coding sequence is TGTGCCCTCCGGTCTGACGCAGCTGTTGAGCAGTTCTTC. This sequence encodes CALRSDAAVEQFF.

Ten or more counts support this clonotype. The chain joins TRBV5-1 to TRBJ2-7, with TRBD1 identical over 7 bases. CDR1 is SGHRS, CDR2 YFSETQ, per germline. The CDR3 spans 14 residues. Trimming at V came to 3 bases and at J to 2 bases, leaving 5 bases not matched to a gene. CDR3: CASSSWTGAYEQYF. CDR3 sequence (DNA): TGCGCCAGCAGCTCCTGGACAGGAGCCTACGAGCAGTACTTC.